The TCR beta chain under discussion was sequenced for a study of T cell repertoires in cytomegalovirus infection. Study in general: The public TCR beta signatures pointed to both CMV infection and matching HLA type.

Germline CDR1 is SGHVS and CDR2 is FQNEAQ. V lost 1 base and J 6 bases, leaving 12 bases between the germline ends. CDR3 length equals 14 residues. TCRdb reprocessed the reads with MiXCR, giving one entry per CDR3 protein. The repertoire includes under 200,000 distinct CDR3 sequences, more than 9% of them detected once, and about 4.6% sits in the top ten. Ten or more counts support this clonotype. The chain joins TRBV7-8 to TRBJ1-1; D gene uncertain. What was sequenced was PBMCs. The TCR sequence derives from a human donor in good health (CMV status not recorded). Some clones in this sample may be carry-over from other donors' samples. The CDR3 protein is CASSLEFGVAEAFF. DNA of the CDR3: TGTGCCAGCAGCTTAGAATTCGGGGTGGCTGAAGCTTTCTTT. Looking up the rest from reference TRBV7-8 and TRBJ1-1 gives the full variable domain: GAGVSQSPRYKVAKRGQDVALRCDPISGHVSLFWYQQALGQGPEFLTYFQNEAQLDKSGLPSDRFFAERPEGSVSTLKIQRTQQEDSAVYLCASSLEFGVAEAFFGQGTRLTVV.